This entry lists 29 T cell receptor beta chains sequenced from one sample in a study of blood T cell repertoires in COVID-19. The assay was immunoSEQ multiplex PCR, and TCRdb's table has in-frame clones only and misses some. The repertoire holds around 300,000 clones, with approximately 91% as singletons. The specimen sequenced was PBMCs or T cells enriched from blood (not recorded which). Receptors originate from a woman aged 40 to 49 who had recovered from COVID-19.

This chain connects TRBV5-1 to TRBJ1-6; 9 nucleotides line up with TRBD1. V was pared by 0 bases and J by 10 bases, with 2 bases of the junction left unmatched. CDR3 length equals 14 residues. Germline V CDR1 and CDR2: SGHRS, YFSETQ. The CDR3 DNA follows: TGCGCCAGCAGCTTGGCGACAGGGGGATCACCCCTCCACTTT. Translation gives CASSLATGGSPLHF.

CDR3 nucleotides: TGCGCCAGCAGCCCGACAGGGATCGATCAGCCCCAGCATTTT. Translation: CASSPTGIDQPQHF. This chain connects TRBV5-1 to TRBJ1-5; 7 bases line up with TRBD1. The germline gives CDR1 SGHRS, CDR2 YFSETQ. Trimming cost V 4 bases and J 5 bases; bases outside gene matches: 6. This CDR3 contains 14 residues.

This clone occurred once. V gene TRBV7-2 combines with J gene TRBJ1-5; 7 nucleotides match TRBD1. This CDR3 has 16 amino acids. The ends lost 1 base at V and 2 bases at J; junction bases unmatched: 5. Per the germline V gene, CDR1 is SGHTA and CDR2 is FQGNSA. As DNA, the CDR3 is TGTGCCAGCAGCTTAGAGGGGGCTTGGGGCAATCAGCCCCAGCATTTT. It encodes CASSLEGAWGNQPQHF. The whole variable domain, remainder taken from reference TRBV7-2 and TRBJ1-5, is GAGVSQSPSNKVTEKGKDVELRCDPISGHTALYWYRQSLGQGLEFLIYFQGNSAPDKSGLPSDRFSAERTGGSVSTLTIQRTQQEDSAVYLCASSLEGAWGNQPQHFGDGTRLSIL.

The gene calls are TRBV5-4 and TRBJ2-5; D is possibly TRBD2 (6 bases). The CDR3 runs 14 residues. Trimming took off 3 bases at V and 0 bases at J, with 9 bases between the two ends. From germline, CDR1 is SGHNT and CDR2 YYREEE (reference sequence). CDR3 sequence: CASSSGDYQETQYF. CDR3 nucleotides: TGTGCCAGCAGCTCCGGGGACTACCAAGAGACCCAGTACTTC.

The chain couples TRBV5-4 to TRBJ1-1; D is perhaps TRBD1 (5 bases). V was cut by 6 bases and J by 1 base, with 13 bases left in between. The germline V gene has CDR1 SGHNT and CDR2 YYREEE (reference sequence). CDR3 size: 14 residues. Written as DNA, the CDR3 is TGTGCCAGCATGTCCGGGGACTGGAACACTGAAGCTTTCTTT. Its protein product is CASMSGDWNTEAFF.

The chain uses TRBV27 and TRBJ1-2; D is unresolved. CDR3 length: 15 amino acids. Germline assignment: CDR1 MNHEY and CDR2 SMNVEV (reference sequence). V shed 7 bases and J shed 5 bases, with 20 bases lying between them. CDR3 sequence: CASTPNPARLYGYTF. The CDR3 DNA reads TGTGCCAGCACTCCAAACCCGGCCAGGTTGTATGGCTACACCTTC.

This clone was recorded once. The chain recombines TRBV5-1 with TRBJ2-7; D not certain. Deletions cut 4 bases from V and 0 bases from J, with 11 bases between. This CDR3 region has 14 residues. The germline gives CDR1 SGHRS, CDR2 YFSETQ. CDR3 DNA sequence: TGCGCCAGCAGCCCGAGAACCCTCTCCTACGAGCAGTACTTC. It is translated as CASSPRTLSYEQYF.

The gene calls are TRBV10-1 and TRBJ2-7; D gene ambiguous. CDR3 size: 12 residues. V lost 6 bases and J lost 3, with 9 bases in between. In germline, CDR1 is WNHNN, CDR2 SYGVQD (reference sequence). The CDR3 protein is CASRTDHYEQYF. Written as DNA, the CDR3 is TGCGCCAGCAGAACTGATCACTACGAGCAGTACTTC.

The chain recombines TRBV15 with TRBJ2-1; D is ambiguous. CDR3 length: 13 residues. CDR1 and CDR2 from the germline V gene are LNHNV and YYDKDF (reference sequence). With 1 base removed from V and 8 bases from J, the gap between germline ends came to 9 bases. The DNA for the CDR3 is TGTGCCACCAGCAGAGGGGTCGGGTATGAGCAGTTCTTC. This sequence encodes CATSRGVGYEQFF.

The genes are TRBV7-2 and TRBJ2-1; 10 bases map to TRBD2. Per germline, CDR1 SGHTA and CDR2 FQGNSA. CDR3 size: 16 residues. J was trimmed by 2 bases and V by 5 bases; bases with no gene match: 6. The CDR3 DNA follows: TGTGCCAGCAGCGTTGCTAGCGGGGGCACCTACAATGAGCAGTTCTTC. This encodes CASSVASGGTYNEQFF.

The chain couples TRBV5-1 to TRBJ1-2; 10 bases are a match to TRBD1. This CDR3 has 14 residues. V was clipped by 0 bases and J by 6 bases; unmatched bases: 2. Germline V gives CDR1 SGHRS, CDR2 YFSETQ. Here the CDR3 DNA reads TGCGCCAGCAGCTTGGGGACAGGGGGAAATGGCTACACCTTC. This translates into CASSLGTGGNGYTF.

The chain carries TRBV27 and TRBJ2-1; 9 nucleotides match TRBD2. J lost 3 bases, V lost 3 bases, and 9 bases had no gene match. Looked up from germline, CDR1 is MNHEY and CDR2 is SMNVEV (reference sequence). The length of the CDR3 is 17 residues. The CDR3 region is CASSLVPSGTVYNEQFF. CDR3 coding DNA: TGTGCCAGCAGTTTGGTACCTAGCGGGACAGTCTACAATGAGCAGTTCTTC.

A single count supports this clone. The chain combines TRBV5-1 with TRBJ2-5, with 15 positions matching TRBD2. The trim removed 0 bases at V and 5 bases at J, leaving 8 bases unmatched. The germline V gene encodes CDR1 SGHRS and CDR2 YFSETQ. The CDR3 is 18 residues long. CDR3: CASSLGRTGTSGGETQYF. The CDR3 region has the DNA TGCGCCAGCAGCTTGGGTCGTACAGGGACTAGCGGGGGGGAGACCCAGTACTTC.

This chain uses TRBV30 with TRBJ2-2; 8 positions agree with TRBD2. From germline, CDR1 is GTSNPN and CDR2 SVGIG (reference sequence). The CDR3 has 14 amino acids. Trimming at V came to 3 bases and at J to 3 bases, leaving 3 bases not matched to a gene. The CDR3 sequence is CAWRAGGYTGELFF. Here the CDR3 DNA reads TGTGCCTGGAGGGCGGGGGGATACACCGGGGAGCTGTTTTTT.

This chain joins TRBV4-3 and TRBJ1-6; D perhaps matches TRBD1 (5 bases). Trimming stripped 5 bases from V and 13 bases from J, with 15 bases between. The CDR3 contains 13 residues. The V gene's germline CDR1 is LGHNA and CDR2 YSLEER. The CDR3 reads CASSIAPEGPLHF. In DNA form, the CDR3 reads TGCGCCAGCAGCATAGCGCCGGAGGGGCCCCTCCACTTT.

The genes are TRBV19 and TRBJ1-5; 8 nucleotides match TRBD1. The CDR3 has 16 amino acids. The V gene end was trimmed by 5 bases and the J gene end by 5 bases; junction bases not matched to a gene: 11. Looked up from germline, CDR1 is LNHDA and CDR2 is SQIVND (reference sequence). The CDR3 nucleotides read TGTGCCAGTAGTGGTGGGACAGGAGGATGGTATCAGCCCCAGCATTTT. Translating it yields CASSGGTGGWYQPQHF.

This chain uses TRBV7-2 with TRBJ2-5; TRBD2 might be the D (5 bases). Looked up from germline, CDR1 is SGHTA and CDR2 is FQGNSA. This CDR3 has 15 residues. V was clipped by 5 bases and J by 1 base, with 14 bases between them. This chain's CDR3 is CASSPGGLTQETQYF. As DNA, the CDR3 is TGTGCCAGCAGCCCAGGCGGACTTACCCAAGAGACCCAGTACTTC.

The chain has TRBV5-8 and TRBJ2-1, with a tentative D call TRBD1 (5 bases). This CDR3 has 17 residues. In germline, CDR1 is SGHTS, CDR2 YDEGEE. V was pared by 4 bases and J by 5 bases, with 22 bases between. The CDR3 DNA follows: TGTGCCAGCAGCCCCAGCCGGAAGGGGTTGGTAGACAATGAGCAGTTCTTC. Residues: CASSPSRKGLVDNEQFF.

This rearrangement joins TRBV10-2 to TRBJ1-1; perhaps TRBD1 as D (5 bases). Deletions cut 0 bases from V and 7 bases from J, with 9 bases between. CDR3 length: 13 residues. The germline V gene has CDR1 WSHSY and CDR2 SAAADI. CDR3 region: CASSESRGGEAFF. CDR3 nucleotides: TGCGCCAGCAGTGAGTCGCGGGGGGGTGAAGCTTTCTTT.

DNA for the CDR3: TGTGCCAGCAGTTTAGCTCTAGCGGGAGCCTCCGAGCAGTACTTC. Its protein is CASSLALAGASEQYF. The V and J genes are TRBV28 and TRBJ2-7; 10 bases are shared with TRBD2. The CDR3 contains 15 residues. CDR1 is MDHEN, CDR2 SYDVKM, per germline. V lost 2 bases, J lost 6 bases, and 7 bases stayed unmatched. The whole variable domain, filled in from reference TRBV28 and TRBJ2-7, reads DVKVTQSSRYLVKRTGEKVFLECVQDMDHENMFWYRQDPGLGLRLIYFSYDVKMKEKGDIPEGYSVSREKKERFSLILESASTNQTSMYLCASSLALAGASEQYFGPGTRLTVT.

The chain carries TRBV12-3 or TRBV12-4 and TRBJ1-2; D ambiguous. The V end lost 4 bases, the J end lost 8 bases, and 11 bases lay between the germline ends. The CDR3 length is 12 residues. This chain's CDR3 is CASSSHSRGYTF. The CDR3 DNA sequence: TGTGCCAGCAGTTCGCACAGTCGGGGCTACACCTTC.

The V call is TRBV7-6, the J call TRBJ1-2, with 8 bases fitting TRBD1. CDR1 and CDR2 from the germline V gene are SGHVS and FNYEAQ. This CDR3 is built from 14 residues. The J segment lost 4 bases and the V segment lost 1 base, leaving 2 bases of the junction unmatched. This CDR3 is CASSLGQGIYGYTF. The DNA of the CDR3 is TGTGCCAGCAGCTTAGGACAGGGGATCTATGGCTACACCTTC.

This clone has a single count. The J gene is TRBJ2-7, the V gene TRBV3-1 (or the pseudogene TRBV3-2); 8 bases match TRBD1. The CDR3 covers 16 residues. After removal of 3 bases from V and 3 bases from J, the junction contained 10 bases not matched to a gene. In germline, CDR1 is LGHDT, CDR2 YNNKEL (reference sequence). CDR3 nucleotides: TGTGCCAGCAGCCACGGGAGTGCGGACAGGGTCTACGAGCAGTACTTC. Protein product: CASSHGSADRVYEQYF.

This clone was seen a few times. The rearrangement joins TRBV5-1 to TRBJ1-3; D gene ambiguous. CDR3 length: 16 amino acids. Trimming shortened V by 2 bases and J by 3 bases, and 15 bases separated the two germline ends. Germline V gene lookup returns CDR1 SGHRS and CDR2 YFSETQ. The CDR3 bases are TGCGCCAGCAGCTTACGGCCCGGATCAGGTGGAAACACCATATATTTT. This codes for CASSLRPGSGGNTIYF. The entire variable domain, with the rest obtained from reference TRBV5-1 and TRBJ1-3, is as follows: KAGVTQTPRYLIKTRGQQVTLSCSPISGHRSVSWYQQTPGQGLQFLFEYFSETQRNKGNFPGRFSGRQFSNSRSEMNVSTLELGDSALYLCASSLRPGSGGNTIYFGEGSWLTVV.

V is TRBV29-1 and J is TRBJ2-3; D ambiguous. The CDR3 loop spans 13 amino acids. V lost 2 bases and J lost 6, with 12 bases in between. Germline loops: CDR1 SQVTM, CDR2 ANQGSEA. The CDR3 sequence is CSVETYLPDTQYF. The CDR3 bases are TGCAGCGTTGAAACATATCTCCCGGATACGCAGTATTTT.

V gene TRBV19 combines with J gene TRBJ1-4, with TRBD1 matching 7 bases. Unmatched junction bases numbered 9, after V lost 6 bases and J lost 8 bases. CDR3 size: 14 residues. Germline V gene data show CDR1 as LNHDA and CDR2 as SQIVND (reference sequence). The CDR3 spells CASSSARGREKLFF. CDR3 nucleotide sequence: TGTGCCAGTAGCAGCGCCAGGGGGAGAGAAAAACTGTTTTTT.

The rearrangement links TRBV7-9 to TRBJ2-5, with 8 positions matching TRBD2. Germline assignment: CDR1 SEHNR and CDR2 FQNEAQ (reference sequence). Losses at the gene ends were 3 bases for V and 4 bases for J; bases not matched to a gene: 10. The CDR3 runs to 16 residues. CDR3 nucleotide sequence: TGTGCCAGCAGCTTTGGAAGCGGGAGTGGGGTAGAGACCCAGTACTTC. Its translation: CASSFGSGSGVETQYF. The whole variable domain, filled in from reference TRBV7-9 and TRBJ2-5, reads DTGVSQNPRHKITKRGQNVTFRCDPISEHNRLYWYRQTLGQGPEFLTYFQNEAQLEKSRLLSDRFSAERPKGSFSTLEIQRTEQGDSAMYLCASSFGSGSGVETQYFGPGTRLLVL.

The rearrangement links TRBV7-2 to TRBJ1-1, with TRBD1 as a possible D gene (6 bases). Germline V gene sequence: CDR1 SGHTA, CDR2 FQGNSA. V was clipped by 1 base and J by 3 bases, with 12 bases between them. This CDR3 region has 15 residues. The CDR3: CASSLDTTGYTEAFF. The CDR3 coding sequence is TGTGCCAGCAGCTTAGACACCACAGGGTACACTGAAGCTTTCTTT.

The chain combines TRBV5-4 with TRBJ1-1, with no clear D. This CDR3 is built from 14 residues. Germline V gene data show CDR1 as SGHNT and CDR2 as YYREEE (reference sequence). Trimming took 0 bases from V and 2 from J, leaving 8 bases between them. CDR3 sequence (DNA): TGTGCCAGCAGCTTGGGACGGGTAAACACTGAAGCTTTCTTT. Translated, it gives CASSLGRVNTEAFF.